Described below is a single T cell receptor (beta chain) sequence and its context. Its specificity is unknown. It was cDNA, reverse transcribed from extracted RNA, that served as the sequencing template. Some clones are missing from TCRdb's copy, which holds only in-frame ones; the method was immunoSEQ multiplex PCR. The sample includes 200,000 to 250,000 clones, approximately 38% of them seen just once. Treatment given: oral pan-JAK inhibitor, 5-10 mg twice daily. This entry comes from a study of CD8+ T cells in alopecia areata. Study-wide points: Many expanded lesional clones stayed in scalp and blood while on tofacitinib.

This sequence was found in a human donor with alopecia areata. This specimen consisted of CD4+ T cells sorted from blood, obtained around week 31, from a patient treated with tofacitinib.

CDR3 loop: CASSLARRDGQIANYGYTF. CDR3 DNA sequence: TGTGCCAGCAGCTTAGCAAGGCGGGACGGACAGATAGCTAACTATGGCTACACCTTC. The rearrangement joins TRBV7-6 to TRBJ1-2, with a weak D call TRBD1 (6 bases). V was cut by 0 bases and J by 0 bases, with 20 bases left in between. Germline loops: CDR1 SGHVS, CDR2 FNYEAQ. The CDR3 has 19 residues. Drawing the rest from reference TRBV7-6 and TRBJ1-2, the complete variable domain is GAGVSQSPRYKVTKRGQDVALRCDPISGHVSLYWYRQALGQGPEFLTYFNYEAQQDKSGLPNDRFSAERPEGSISTLTIQRTEQRDSAMYRCASSLARRDGQIANYGYTFGSGTRLTVV.